This T cell receptor beta chain comes out of a study of T-cell memory formation after mild COVID-19. TCRdb reanalysed the 5' RACE reads using MiXCR and keeps one entry per CDR3 protein. This sample has roughly 380,000 distinct CDR3 sequences, with around 30% found just once. Germline V gene lookup returns CDR1 DFQATT and CDR2 SNEGSKA (reference sequence). The CDR3 length is 14 residues. V shed 0 bases and J shed 8 bases, with 16 bases lying between them. The sequenced material came from PBMCs or a T cell subset sorted from them (not recorded which). The clonotype was recovered from an adult woman who had mild COVID-19 (a few samples of this study predate the infection). Cell type and time point are not known. This chain links TRBV20-1 with TRBJ1-2; weak D call: TRBD1 (6 bases). CDR3 protein: CSAREGPTGLGYTF. The CDR3 nucleotides are TGCAGTGCTAGAGAGGGGCCGACAGGTTTGGGCTACACCTTC.